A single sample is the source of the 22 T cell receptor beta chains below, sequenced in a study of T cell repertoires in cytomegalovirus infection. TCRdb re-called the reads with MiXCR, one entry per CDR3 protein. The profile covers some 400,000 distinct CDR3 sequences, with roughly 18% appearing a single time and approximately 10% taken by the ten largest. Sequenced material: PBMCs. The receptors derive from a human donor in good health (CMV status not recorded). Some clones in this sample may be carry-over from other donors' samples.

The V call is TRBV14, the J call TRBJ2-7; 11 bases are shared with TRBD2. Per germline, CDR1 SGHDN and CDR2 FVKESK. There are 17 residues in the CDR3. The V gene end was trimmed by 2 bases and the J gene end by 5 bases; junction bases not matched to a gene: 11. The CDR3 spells CASSQTRIAGGLDEQYF. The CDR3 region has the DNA TGTGCCAGCAGCCAAACAAGGATAGCGGGAGGGCTCGACGAGCAGTACTTC. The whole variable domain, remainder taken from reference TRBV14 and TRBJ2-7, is EAGVTQFPSHSVIEKGQTVTLRCDPISGHDNLYWYRRVMGKEIKFLLHFVKESKQDESGMPNNRFLAERTGGTYSTLKVQPAELEDSGVYFCASSQTRIAGGLDEQYFGPGTRLTVT.

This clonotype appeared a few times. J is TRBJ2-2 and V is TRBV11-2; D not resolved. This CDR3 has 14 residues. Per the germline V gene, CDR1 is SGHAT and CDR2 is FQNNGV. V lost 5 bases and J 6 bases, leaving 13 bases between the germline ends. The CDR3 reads CASSPQDPAGELFF. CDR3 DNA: TGTGCCAGCAGCCCTCAGGACCCTGCCGGGGAGCTGTTTTTT.

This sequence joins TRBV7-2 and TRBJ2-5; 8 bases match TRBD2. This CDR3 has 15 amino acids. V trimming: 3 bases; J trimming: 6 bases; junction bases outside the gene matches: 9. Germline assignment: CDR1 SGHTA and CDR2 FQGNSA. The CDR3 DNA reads TGTGCCAGCAGCTTCCCTCCGGGGGGGGCCCAGACCCAGTACTTC. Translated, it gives CASSFPPGGAQTQYF.

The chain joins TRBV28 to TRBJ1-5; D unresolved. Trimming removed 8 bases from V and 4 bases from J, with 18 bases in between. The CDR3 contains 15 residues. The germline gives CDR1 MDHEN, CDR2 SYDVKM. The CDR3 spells CASDLRSRGNQPQHF. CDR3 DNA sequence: TGTGCCAGCGACTTAAGGAGCAGAGGGAATCAGCCCCAGCATTTT.

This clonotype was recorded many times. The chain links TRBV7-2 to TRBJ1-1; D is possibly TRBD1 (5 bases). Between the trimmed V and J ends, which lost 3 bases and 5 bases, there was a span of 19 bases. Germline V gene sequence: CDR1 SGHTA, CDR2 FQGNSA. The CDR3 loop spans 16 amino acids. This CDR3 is CASSLDWGRRQTEAFF. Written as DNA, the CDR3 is TGTGCCAGCAGCTTGGATTGGGGGAGGAGGCAGACTGAAGCTTTCTTT.

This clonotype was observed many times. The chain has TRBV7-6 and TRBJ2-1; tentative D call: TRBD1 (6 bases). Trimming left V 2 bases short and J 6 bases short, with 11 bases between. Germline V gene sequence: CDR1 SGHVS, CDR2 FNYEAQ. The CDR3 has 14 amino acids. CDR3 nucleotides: TGTGCCAGCAGCTTATTTCCAGGGGTCAATGAGCAGTTCTTC. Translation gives CASSLFPGVNEQFF.

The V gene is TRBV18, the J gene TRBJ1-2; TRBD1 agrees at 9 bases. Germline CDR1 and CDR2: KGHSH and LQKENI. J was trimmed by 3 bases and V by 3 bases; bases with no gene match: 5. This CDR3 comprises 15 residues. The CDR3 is CASSPGTGLDYGYTF. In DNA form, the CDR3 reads TGTGCCAGCTCACCTGGGACAGGGTTGGACTATGGCTACACCTTC.

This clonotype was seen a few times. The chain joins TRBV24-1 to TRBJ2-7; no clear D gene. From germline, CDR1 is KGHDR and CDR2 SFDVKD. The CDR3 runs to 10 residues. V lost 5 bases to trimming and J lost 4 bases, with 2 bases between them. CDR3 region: CATSGYEQYF. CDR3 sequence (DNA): TGTGCCACCAGTGGTTACGAGCAGTACTTC.

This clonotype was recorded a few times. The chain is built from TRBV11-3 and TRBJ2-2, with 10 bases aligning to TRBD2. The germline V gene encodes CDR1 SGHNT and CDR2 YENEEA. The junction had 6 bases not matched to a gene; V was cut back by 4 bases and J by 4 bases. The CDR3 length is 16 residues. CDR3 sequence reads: CASSSRTSGGTGELFF. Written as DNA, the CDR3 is TGTGCCAGCAGCTCGAGGACTAGCGGAGGCACCGGGGAGCTGTTTTTT.

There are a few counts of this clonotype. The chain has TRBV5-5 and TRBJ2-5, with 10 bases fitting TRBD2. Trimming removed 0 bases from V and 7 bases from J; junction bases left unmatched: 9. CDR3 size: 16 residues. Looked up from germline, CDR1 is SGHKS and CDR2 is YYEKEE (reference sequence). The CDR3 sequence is CASSLVVAGGLWTQYF. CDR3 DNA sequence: TGTGCCAGCAGCTTGGTCGTAGCGGGGGGCCTGTGGACCCAGTACTTC.

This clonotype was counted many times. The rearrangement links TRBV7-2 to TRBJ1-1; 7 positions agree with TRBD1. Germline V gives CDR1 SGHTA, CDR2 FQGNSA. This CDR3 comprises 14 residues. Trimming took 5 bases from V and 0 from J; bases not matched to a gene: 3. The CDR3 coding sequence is TGTGCCAGCAGCCCAGGGGGTGTGAACACTGAAGCTTTCTTT. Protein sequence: CASSPGGVNTEAFF.

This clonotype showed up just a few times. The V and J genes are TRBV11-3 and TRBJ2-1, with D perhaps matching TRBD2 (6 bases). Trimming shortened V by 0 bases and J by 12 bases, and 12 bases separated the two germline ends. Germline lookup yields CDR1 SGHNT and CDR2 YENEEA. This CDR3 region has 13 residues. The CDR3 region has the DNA TGTGCCAGCAGCTTAGACCCCACCGGGGGGCAGTTCTTC. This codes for CASSLDPTGGQFF.

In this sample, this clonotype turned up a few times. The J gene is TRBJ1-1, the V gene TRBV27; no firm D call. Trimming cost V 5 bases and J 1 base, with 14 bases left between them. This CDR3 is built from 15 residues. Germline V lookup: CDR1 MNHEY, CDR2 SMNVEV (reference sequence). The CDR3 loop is CASSHYKTENTEAFF. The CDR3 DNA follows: TGTGCCAGCAGTCATTACAAAACCGAGAACACTGAAGCTTTCTTT.

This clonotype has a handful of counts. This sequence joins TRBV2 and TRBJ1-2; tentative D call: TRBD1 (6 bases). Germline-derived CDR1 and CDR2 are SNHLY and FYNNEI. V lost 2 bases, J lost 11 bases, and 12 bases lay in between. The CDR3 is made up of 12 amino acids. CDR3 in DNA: TGTGCCAGCAGTGAACGGGCGGGGGCGTACACCTTC. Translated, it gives CASSERAGAYTF.

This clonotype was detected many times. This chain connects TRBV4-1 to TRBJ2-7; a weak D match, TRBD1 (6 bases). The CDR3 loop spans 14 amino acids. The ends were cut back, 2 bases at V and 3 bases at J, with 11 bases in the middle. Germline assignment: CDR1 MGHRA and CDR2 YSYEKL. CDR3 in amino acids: CASSQPDRNYEQYF. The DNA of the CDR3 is TGCGCCAGCAGCCAACCCGACAGGAACTACGAGCAGTACTTC.

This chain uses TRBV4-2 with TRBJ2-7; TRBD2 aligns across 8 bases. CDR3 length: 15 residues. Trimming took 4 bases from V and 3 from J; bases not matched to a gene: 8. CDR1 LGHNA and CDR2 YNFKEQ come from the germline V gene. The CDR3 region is CASSLKRGLLYEQYF. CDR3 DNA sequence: TGTGCCAGCAGCCTAAAGCGGGGGCTCCTCTACGAGCAGTACTTC.

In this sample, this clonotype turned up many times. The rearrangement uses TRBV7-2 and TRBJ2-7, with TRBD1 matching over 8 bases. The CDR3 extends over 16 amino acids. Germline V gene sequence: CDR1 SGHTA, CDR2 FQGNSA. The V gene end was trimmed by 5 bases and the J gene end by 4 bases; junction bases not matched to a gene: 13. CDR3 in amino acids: CASSAPPGQVRYEQYF. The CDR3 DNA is TGTGCCAGCAGCGCACCACCGGGACAGGTTCGTTACGAGCAGTACTTC. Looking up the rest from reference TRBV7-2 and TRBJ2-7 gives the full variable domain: GAGVSQSPSNKVTEKGKDVELRCDPISGHTALYWYRQSLGQGLEFLIYFQGNSAPDKSGLPSDRFSAERTGGSVSTLTIQRTQQEDSAVYLCASSAPPGQVRYEQYFGPGTRLTVT.

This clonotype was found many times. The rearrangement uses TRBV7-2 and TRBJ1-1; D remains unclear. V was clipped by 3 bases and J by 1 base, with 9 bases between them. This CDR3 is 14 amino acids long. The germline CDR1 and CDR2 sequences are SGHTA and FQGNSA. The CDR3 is CASSFSPQNTEAFF. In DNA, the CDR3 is TGTGCCAGCAGCTTTTCCCCTCAGAACACTGAAGCTTTCTTT.

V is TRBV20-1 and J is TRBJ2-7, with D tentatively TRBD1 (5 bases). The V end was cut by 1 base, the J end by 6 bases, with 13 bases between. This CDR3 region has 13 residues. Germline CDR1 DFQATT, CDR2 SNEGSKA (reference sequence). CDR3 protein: CSARVRAGPEQYF. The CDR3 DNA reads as TGCAGTGCTAGAGTACGGGCAGGGCCCGAGCAGTACTTC.

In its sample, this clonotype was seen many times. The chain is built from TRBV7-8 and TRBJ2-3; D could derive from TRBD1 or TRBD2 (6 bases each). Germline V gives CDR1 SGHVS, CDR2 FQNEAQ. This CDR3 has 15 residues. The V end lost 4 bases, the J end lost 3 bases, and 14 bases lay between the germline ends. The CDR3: CASSWGALATDTQYF. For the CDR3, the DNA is TGTGCCAGCAGCTGGGGGGCGCTAGCAACAGATACGCAGTATTTT.

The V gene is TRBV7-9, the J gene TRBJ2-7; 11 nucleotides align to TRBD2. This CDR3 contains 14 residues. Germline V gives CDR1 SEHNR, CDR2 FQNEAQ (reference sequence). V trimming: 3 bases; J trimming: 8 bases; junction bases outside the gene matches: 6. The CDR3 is CASSLALAGGKQYF. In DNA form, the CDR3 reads TGTGCCAGCAGCTTGGCGCTAGCGGGAGGAAAGCAGTACTTC.

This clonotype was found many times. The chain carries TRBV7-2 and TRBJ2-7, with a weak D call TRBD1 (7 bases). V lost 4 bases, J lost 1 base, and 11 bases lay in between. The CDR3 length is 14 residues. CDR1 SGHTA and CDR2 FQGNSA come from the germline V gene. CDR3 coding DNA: TGTGCCAGCAGCTCACAGGGGACTTCCTACGAGCAGTACTTC. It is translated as CASSSQGTSYEQYF.